What follows are 23 T cell receptor beta chains derived from one specimen sequenced in a study of beta chain features in type 1 diabetes. Of the isolated RNA, all was reverse transcribed, and so the sequenced material was expressed TCRB transcripts. Repertoires were generated with immunoSEQ multiplex PCR, while TCRdb's copy carries only in-frame clones and drops some. This sample yields about 470,000 clones, of which roughly 30% are seen a single time; around 0.065% belongs to the top ten. The sample comprised naive CD4+ T cells from blood. Receptors originate from a young man in good health.

As regards this clone: This may come from a read error, since a much larger clone is one base off. Within the sample, other DNA sequences also encode this same CDR3. The CDR3 is CASSPPSTDTQYF. DNA of the CDR3: TGTGCCAGCTCACCACCTAGTACAGATACGCAGTATTTT. The chain joins TRBV18 to TRBJ2-3, with D unclear. The CDR3 has 13 residues. V was pared by 0 bases and J by 3 bases, with 4 bases between. Germline CDR1 is KGHSH and CDR2 is LQKENI.

V is TRBV5-1 and J is TRBJ2-3; TRBD2 matches at 8 bases. V shed 3 bases and J 3 bases; nucleotides not matched to a gene: 6. The CDR3 covers 15 residues. CDR1 and CDR2 from the germline V gene are SGHRS and YFSETQ. The CDR3 protein is CASSYAGGFTDTQYF. The CDR3 region has the DNA TGCGCCAGCAGCTATGCGGGAGGATTTACAGATACGCAGTATTTT.

This clone has a handful of counts. J is TRBJ2-1 and V is TRBV30, with 11 positions matching TRBD2. The CDR3 extends over 14 amino acids. Germline V lookup: CDR1 GTSNPN, CDR2 SVGIG (reference sequence). The V gene end was trimmed by 5 bases and the J gene end by 6 bases; junction bases not matched to a gene: 6. The CDR3 sequence is CAWLLAGASNEQFF. In DNA form, the CDR3 reads TGTGCCTGGTTACTAGCGGGAGCGTCCAATGAGCAGTTCTTC.

This clone was detected only a few times. The chain recombines TRBV25-1 with TRBJ2-2; the D gene could be TRBD1 or TRBD2 (6 bases each). From germline, CDR1 is MGHDK and CDR2 SYGVNS. The CDR3 has 13 residues. The ends were cut back, 7 bases at V and 2 bases at J, with 8 bases in the middle. CDR3 sequence: CASTGGNTGELFF. For the CDR3, the DNA is TGTGCCAGCACCGGGGGCAACACCGGGGAGCTGTTTTTT.

The chain employs TRBV7-9 and TRBJ1-1; weak D call: TRBD1 (6 bases). The ends were cut back, 5 bases at V and 2 bases at J, with 12 bases in the middle. The V gene's germline CDR1 is SEHNR and CDR2 FQNEAQ (reference sequence). The CDR3 length is 14 residues. The DNA for the CDR3 is TGTGCCAGCAGCCAGCGGGGGGCTAACACTGAAGCTTTCTTT. This gives the protein CASSQRGANTEAFF.

In its sample, this clone was seen once. The chain has TRBV28 and TRBJ2-4; 8 bases map to TRBD1. CDR1 is MDHEN and CDR2 is SYDVKM in the germline V gene. The V segment lost 1 base and the J segment 0 bases; nucleotides outside the gene matches: 2. This CDR3 comprises 16 residues. CDR3 DNA sequence: TGTGCCAGCAGTTTATTCGACAGGGGAGCCAAAAACATTCAGTACTTC. Translating it yields CASSLFDRGAKNIQYF.

This clone has a handful of counts. The CDR3 here is CASSAQGGGAFYNEQFF. CDR3 nucleotide sequence: TGTGCCAGCAGCGCCCAGGGTGGCGGGGCCTTCTACAATGAGCAGTTCTTC. V is TRBV9 and J is TRBJ2-1; the D gene is possibly TRBD2 (6 bases). V was trimmed by 3 bases and J by 3 bases, leaving 19 bases between them. Germline assignment: CDR1 SGDLS and CDR2 YYNGEE. This CDR3 contains 17 residues.

This clone was recorded a few times. The rearrangement joins TRBV30 to TRBJ2-3, with 8 bases aligning to TRBD1. There are 14 residues in the CDR3. The V and J ends lost 3 bases and 2 bases, in that order; junction bases with no gene match: 4. CDR1 and CDR2 (germline): GTSNPN, SVGIG (reference sequence). DNA of the CDR3: TGTGCCTGGAGCAAGGACAGGGTCACAGATACGCAGTATTTT. Amino acid sequence: CAWSKDRVTDTQYF.

This clone was seen a handful of times. The chain employs TRBV5-4 and TRBJ2-1; possible D gene TRBD2, 6 bases. Trimming pared 4 bases from V and 5 bases from J, leaving 13 bases between. Germline V gene sequence: CDR1 SGHNT, CDR2 YYREEE (reference sequence). This CDR3 is built from 14 residues. The CDR3 sequence is CASSAGTGDNEQFF. In nucleotides, the CDR3 is TGTGCCAGCAGCGCAGGGACGGGGGACAATGAGCAGTTCTTC. Full variable domain (outside the CDR3, taken from reference TRBV5-4 and TRBJ2-1): ETGVTQSPTHLIKTRGQQVTLRCSSQSGHNTVSWYQQALGQGPQFIFQYYREEENGRGNFPPRFSGLQFPNYSSELNVNALELDDSALYLCASSAGTGDNEQFFGPGTRLTVL.

This chain uses TRBV2 with TRBJ2-7, with TRBD1 as a possible D gene (5 bases). In germline, CDR1 is SNHLY, CDR2 FYNNEI. CDR3 size: 15 residues. Trimming shortened V by 8 bases and J by 7 bases, and 24 bases separated the two germline ends. This CDR3 is CASGGSDRVGREQYF. The CDR3 coding sequence is TGTGCCAGCGGTGGGTCAGACAGAGTAGGAAGGGAGCAGTACTTC.

This chain uses TRBV10-3 with TRBJ1-1; D not resolved. V was pared by 0 bases and J by 4 bases, with 9 bases between. CDR3 size: 14 residues. Germline values: CDR1 ENHRY, CDR2 SYGVKD. The CDR3 region is CAISESLGGTEAFF. For the CDR3, the DNA is TGTGCCATCAGTGAGTCGTTGGGTGGCACTGAAGCTTTCTTT.

The genes are TRBV29-1 and TRBJ2-1; maybe TRBD2 (6 bases). Per the germline V gene, CDR1 is SQVTM and CDR2 is ANQGSEA. V lost 1 base and J 0 bases, leaving 10 bases between the germline ends. This CDR3 is built from 15 residues. The CDR3 is CSVEALTSSYNEQFF. The CDR3 DNA follows: TGCAGCGTTGAAGCTTTGACTAGCTCCTACAATGAGCAGTTCTTC.

This clone was observed once. The chain is built from TRBV7-2 and TRBJ1-3; 7 bases agree with TRBD1. CDR1 and CDR2 from the germline V gene are SGHTA and FQGNSA. The CDR3 contains 15 residues. V dropped 4 bases and J dropped 1; count of bases not matched to a gene: 4. The CDR3 spells CASSSDRASGNTIYF. The CDR3 DNA is TGTGCCAGCAGCTCAGACAGGGCTTCTGGAAACACCATATATTTT.

The chain is built from TRBV15 and TRBJ2-3, with D hard to call. The CDR3 extends over 17 amino acids. The germline V gene encodes CDR1 LNHNV and CDR2 YYDKDF (reference sequence). V lost 0 bases, J lost 3 bases, and 16 bases lay in between. CDR3 residues: CATSRDRSARGTDTQYF. For the CDR3, the DNA is TGTGCCACCAGCAGAGATCGGTCAGCTCGCGGAACAGATACGCAGTATTTT.

There are a few counts of this clone. The rearrangement joins TRBV7-8 to TRBJ2-1; 7 bases are shared with TRBD1. The CDR3 covers 16 residues. The V gene's germline CDR1 is SGHVS and CDR2 FQNEAQ. V dropped 0 bases and J dropped 0; count of bases not matched to a gene: 2. The DNA of the CDR3 is TGTGCCAGCAGCTTAGCCGGGACAGTCTCCTACAATGAGCAGTTCTTC. Protein: CASSLAGTVSYNEQFF.

A few counts support this clone. The rearrangement joins TRBV6-1 to TRBJ2-7, with TRBD1 matching over 7 bases. The trim removed 6 bases at V and 1 base at J, leaving 3 bases unmatched. Germline loops: CDR1 MNHNS, CDR2 SASEGT. The CDR3 is made up of 13 amino acids. This CDR3 reads CASRQDRSYEQYF. The CDR3 nucleotides read TGTGCCAGCAGACAGGACAGGTCCTACGAGCAGTACTTC.

V gene TRBV7-8 combines with J gene TRBJ1-5, with 7 bases aligning to TRBD1. Trimming cost V 5 bases and J 9 bases; bases outside gene matches: 7. Germline CDR1 and CDR2: SGHVS and FQNEAQ. The CDR3 is 13 residues long. The CDR3 is CASSTQGPGPQHF. The DNA of the CDR3 is TGTGCCAGCAGCACACAGGGGCCTGGGCCCCAGCATTTT.

This clone has more than one count but fewer than ten. V is TRBV5-4 and J is TRBJ2-1; D uncertain. V was clipped by 4 bases and J by 4 bases, with 6 bases between them. The germline V gene encodes CDR1 SGHNT and CDR2 YYREEE (reference sequence). The CDR3 contains 12 residues. The chain's CDR3 is CASSDTYNEQFF. The CDR3 coding sequence is TGTGCCAGCAGCGATACTTACAATGAGCAGTTCTTC.

The V call is TRBV30, the J call TRBJ1-1, with TRBD1 as a possible D gene (5 bases). Trimming removed 8 bases from V and 4 bases from J, with 14 bases in between. Germline V gives CDR1 GTSNPN, CDR2 SVGIG (reference sequence). This CDR3 region has 12 residues. This CDR3 is CAGGEASTEAFF. The CDR3 DNA is TGTGCCGGAGGGGAAGCGAGCACTGAAGCTTTCTTT. The full variable domain, completed using reference TRBV30 and TRBJ1-1, is SQTIHQWPATLVQPVGSPLSLECTVEGTSNPNLYWYRQAAGRGLQLLFYSVGIGQISSEVPQNLSASRPQDRQFILSSKKLLLSDSGFYLCAGGEASTEAFFGQGTRLTVV.

Points on this clone: This sample also contains other DNA sequences that code for the same CDR3. This rearrangement joins TRBV7-3 to TRBJ2-7, with D unclear. There are 14 residues in the CDR3. In germline, CDR1 is SGHTA, CDR2 FQGTGA. The V end lost 3 bases, the J end lost 4 bases, and 13 bases lay between the germline ends. In DNA, the CDR3 is TGTGCCAGCAGCTTGACTCATGGGGAATACGAGCAGTACTTC. This codes for CASSLTHGEYEQYF.

The chain combines TRBV29-1 with TRBJ2-2; 8 nucleotides match TRBD2. The V gene end was trimmed by 7 bases and the J gene end by 6 bases; junction bases not matched to a gene: 10. From germline, CDR1 is SQVTM and CDR2 ANQGSEA. The CDR3 consists of 14 residues. The CDR3 region has the DNA TGCAGCGCCTGGGAAGCGGGGGCGCCCGGGGAGCTGTTTTTT. Translating gives CSAWEAGAPGELFF.

This clone has a handful of counts. The rearrangement joins TRBV9 to TRBJ1-3; D unresolved. V lost 1 base, J lost 4 bases, and 12 bases lay in between. This CDR3 is built from 15 residues. CDR1 is SGDLS and CDR2 is YYNGEE in the germline V gene. CDR3 protein: CASSVRQTEGNTIYF. The DNA of the CDR3 is TGTGCCAGCAGCGTAAGGCAGACTGAAGGAAACACCATATATTTT.

Points on this clone: Other DNA sequences in the same sample also yield this CDR3. The rearrangement links TRBV29-1 to TRBJ1-1, with a possible D match to TRBD1 (5 bases). V lost 2 bases to trimming and J lost 1 base, with 8 bases between them. From germline, CDR1 is SQVTM and CDR2 ANQGSEA. This CDR3 spans 13 amino acids. CDR3 sequence reads: CSVERQGNTEAFF. The CDR3 DNA reads TGCAGCGTTGAAAGGCAGGGGAACACTGAAGCTTTCTTT.